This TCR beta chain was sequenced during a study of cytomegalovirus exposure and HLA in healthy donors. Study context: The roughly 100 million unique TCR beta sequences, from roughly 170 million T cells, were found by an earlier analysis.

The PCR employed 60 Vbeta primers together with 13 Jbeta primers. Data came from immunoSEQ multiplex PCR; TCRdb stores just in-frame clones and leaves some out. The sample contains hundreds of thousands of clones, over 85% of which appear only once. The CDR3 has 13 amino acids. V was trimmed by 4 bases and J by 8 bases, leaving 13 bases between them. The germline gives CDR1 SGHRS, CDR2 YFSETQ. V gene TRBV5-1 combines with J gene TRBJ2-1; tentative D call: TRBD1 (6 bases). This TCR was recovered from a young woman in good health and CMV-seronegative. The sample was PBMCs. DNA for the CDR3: TGCGCCAGCAGCATATCAGGGGAACATGAGCAGTTCTTC. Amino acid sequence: CASSISGEHEQFF.